This T cell receptor (beta chain) was recovered during a study of blood T cells in healthy people across ages. This clonotype has more than one count but fewer than ten. Its target is unknown. Findings and limits, study-wide: Possibly confounding the expanded clonotype changes was the fact that donor CMV status was unknown. Naive and antigen-experienced cells were not separated, limiting conclusive comparison.

For the second PCR, which ran for 7 to 11 cycles, a sample-barcoded 5' primer and a J-beta primer mix were used. Each cDNA molecule received a tag from a template-switch adaptor that had 12 random nucleotides. A single record per CDR3 protein comes from TCRdb applying MiXCR to the 5' RACE reads. The data contain 1,800,000 or so distinct CDR3 sequences, 39% of them singletons. Trimming cost V 5 bases and J 8 bases, with 13 bases left between them. Germline CDR1 is SGHTA and CDR2 is FQGTGA. The CDR3 covers 13 residues. Donors ranged from roughly 6 to 100 years old and were healthy Caucasians in Russia. Material: blood. This receptor was identified in a human donor in good health. The chain couples TRBV7-3 to TRBJ2-1; D call uncertain. The CDR3 reads CASSPIPGDEQFF. CDR3 DNA: TGTGCCAGCAGCCCCATCCCCGGCGATGAGCAGTTCTTC.